Presented here are 24 T cell receptor beta chains from one specimen sequenced in a study of T cell repertoires in cytomegalovirus infection. TCRdb re-analysed the reads in MiXCR, keeping a single row per CDR3 protein. Among under 200,000 distinct CDR3 sequences, 25% to 30% were seen once, and the ten largest hold under 35%. The sequencing sample was made of PBMCs. The receptors stem from a human donor in good health (CMV status not recorded). Some clones in this sample may be carry-over from other donors' samples.

The V gene is TRBV19, the J gene TRBJ1-2, with D perhaps TRBD1 (5 bases). Between the trimmed V and J ends, which lost 5 bases and 3 bases, there was a span of 10 bases. Germline V gene lookup returns CDR1 LNHDA and CDR2 SQIVND (reference sequence). This CDR3 comprises 13 residues. The chain's CDR3 is CASSLQADYGYTF. In nucleotides, the CDR3 is TGTGCCAGTAGTTTACAGGCGGACTATGGCTACACCTTC.

This clonotype showed up just a few times. V usage is TRBV7-9 and J usage is TRBJ1-2; unclear D gene. The germline CDR1 and CDR2 sequences are SEHNR and FQNEAQ (reference sequence). Deletions cut 7 bases from V and 1 base from J, with 16 bases between. This CDR3 has 15 residues. Here the CDR3 DNA reads TGTGCCAGCACTTCGATGGTAGGGCTTAACTATGGCTACACCTTC. The encoded protein is CASTSMVGLNYGYTF.

This rearrangement joins TRBV11-2 to TRBJ1-3, with no clear D. Trimming took 4 bases from V and 0 from J, leaving 10 bases between them. The germline V gene encodes CDR1 SGHAT and CDR2 FQNNGV. This CDR3 region has 15 residues. CDR3 loop: CASSYGKDSGNTIYF. The CDR3 DNA follows: TGTGCCAGCAGCTATGGAAAGGACTCTGGAAACACCATATATTTT.

This clonotype showed up just a few times. V usage is TRBV20-1 and J usage is TRBJ2-5, with no clear D. The CDR3 covers 11 residues. Germline CDR1 and CDR2: DFQATT and SNEGSKA (reference sequence). Trimming took 5 bases from V and 5 from J, leaving 9 bases between them. CDR3 in amino acids: CSASSGETQYF. CDR3 in DNA: TGCAGTGCTTCTAGTGGGGAGACCCAGTACTTC.

The V gene is TRBV10-2, the J gene TRBJ2-3; 11 positions agree with TRBD2. This CDR3 has 16 amino acids. J was trimmed by 6 bases and V by 0 bases; bases with no gene match: 5. Germline loops: CDR1 WSHSY, CDR2 SAAADI. This chain's CDR3 is CASSESTSGGGDTQYF. In nucleotides, the CDR3 is TGCGCCAGCAGTGAGTCTACTAGCGGGGGAGGGGATACGCAGTATTTT.

The chain couples TRBV28 to TRBJ2-7; D might be TRBD1 (5 bases). The germline V gene encodes CDR1 MDHEN and CDR2 SYDVKM. Trimming shortened V by 6 bases and J by 0 bases, and 15 bases separated the two germline ends. The CDR3 totals 15 residues. The DNA of the CDR3 is TGTGCCAGCAGCCTGGATACAGGAAGCTCCTACGAGCAGTACTTC. Residues: CASSLDTGSSYEQYF.

In its sample, this clonotype was seen a few times. The gene calls are TRBV15 and TRBJ1-5; possible D gene TRBD1, 5 bases. CDR1 and CDR2 from the germline V gene are LNHNV and YYDKDF (reference sequence). This CDR3 has 15 residues. V lost 4 bases, J lost 1 base, and 11 bases lay in between. The DNA for the CDR3 is TGTGCCACCAGCAAGACGGGGGACAGCAATCAGCCCCAGCATTTT. Its protein is CATSKTGDSNQPQHF.

This clonotype was counted only a few times. The rearrangement uses TRBV19 and TRBJ2-5; D assignment may be TRBD1 or TRBD2 (5 bases each). Germline V gives CDR1 LNHDA, CDR2 SQIVND (reference sequence). The CDR3 loop spans 14 amino acids. V was pared by 3 bases and J by 3 bases, with 11 bases between. The CDR3 nucleotides read TGTGCCAGTAGTATCCAAGTGGGGGAAGAGACCCAGTACTTC. Translation: CASSIQVGEETQYF.

This clonotype has only one observation. An end of the junction differs from the germline gene, which may be a read error. The V call is TRBV19, the J call TRBJ2-7; D might be TRBD2 (6 bases). Per germline, CDR1 LNHDA and CDR2 SQIVND (reference sequence). The CDR3 is 15 amino acids. The CDR3 nucleotides are TGTACCAGTACCCCGAAGGGGAGGCCCTCCTACGAGCAGTACTTC. Residues: CTSTPKGRPSYEQYF.

This clonotype has more than one count but fewer than ten. The chain carries TRBV7-2 and TRBJ2-5; 11 bases fit TRBD1. Trimming took 5 bases from V and 4 from J; bases not matched to a gene: 6. CDR3 size: 15 residues. The germline gives CDR1 SGHTA, CDR2 FQGNSA. The CDR3 here is CASSPTGTGGETQYF. The DNA for the CDR3 is TGTGCCAGCAGCCCCACCGGGACAGGGGGAGAGACCCAGTACTTC.

There are a few counts of this clonotype. This chain joins TRBV19 and TRBJ2-2; D gene uncertain. V lost 3 bases and J lost 0, with 8 bases in between. In germline, CDR1 is LNHDA, CDR2 SQIVND (reference sequence). CDR3 length: 15 amino acids. DNA for the CDR3: TGTGCCAGTAGTATTGAGGTTCCGAACACCGGGGAGCTGTTTTTT. This gives the protein CASSIEVPNTGELFF.

The rearrangement links TRBV5-4 to TRBJ1-1; 9 bases map to TRBD1. V lost 5 bases, J lost 5 bases, and 10 bases stayed unmatched. Looked up from germline, CDR1 is SGHNT and CDR2 is YYREEE (reference sequence). The CDR3 length is 15 residues. This chain's CDR3 is CASSQKQGAGTEAFF. The DNA of the CDR3 is TGTGCCAGCAGTCAGAAACAGGGGGCAGGGACTGAAGCTTTCTTT.

CDR3 in DNA: TGTGCCAGCAGCGATAGCACAGATACGCAGTATTTT. Translating it yields CASSDSTDTQYF. This chain connects TRBV6-6 to TRBJ2-3; no reliable D call. In germline, CDR1 is MNHNY, CDR2 SVGAGI (reference sequence). V was clipped by 6 bases and J by 0 bases, with 4 bases between them. The CDR3 consists of 12 residues.

V is TRBV30 and J is TRBJ2-7; weak D call: TRBD1 (5 bases). The germline V and J ends were trimmed by 2 bases and 3 bases, with 14 bases remaining between them. CDR1 is GTSNPN and CDR2 is SVGIG in the germline V gene (reference sequence). There are 14 residues in the CDR3. CDR3: CAWSWGRPVYEQYF. CDR3 in DNA: TGTGCCTGGAGTTGGGGCAGACCCGTCTACGAGCAGTACTTC.

This clonotype was detected a few times. V and J are TRBV7-3 and TRBJ1-1, with 7 nucleotides matching TRBD1. The CDR3 runs 14 residues. Germline CDR1 is SGHTA and CDR2 is FQGTGA. Trimming took 5 bases from V and 3 from J; bases not matched to a gene: 6. The CDR3 loop reads CASSSTGAHTEAFF. The CDR3, as DNA: TGTGCCAGCAGCAGCACAGGGGCCCACACTGAAGCTTTCTTT.

This clonotype appeared a few times. The V and J genes are TRBV6-8 and TRBJ2-7; TRBD1 agrees at 8 bases. V shed 2 bases, J shed 7 bases, and the junction held 10 bases outside the gene matches. Germline CDR1 MNHGY, CDR2 SAAAGT. The CDR3 sequence is 15 residues long. The CDR3 bases are TGTGCCAGCAGTTACACTGAGGACAGGGTAAAAGAGCAGTACTTC. Translation: CASSYTEDRVKEQYF.

As to this clonotype: This likely comes from a read error, as the CDR3 has no conserved phenylalanine or tryptophan at its end. This rearrangement joins TRBV12-5 to TRBJ1-3; no reliable D call. CDR1 and CDR2 from the germline V gene are LGHNT and FRNRAP. The CDR3 is made up of 15 amino acids. The V and J ends lost 6 bases and 0 bases respectively, with 12 bases between them. The CDR3 reads CASGERPTSGNTIYI. The CDR3 DNA reads TGTGCTAGTGGGGAAAGGCCTACCTCTGGAAACACCATATATATT.

The CDR3 spells CSAEQLYSNQPQHF. Written as DNA, the CDR3 is TGCAGTGCCGAACAGCTTTATAGCAATCAGCCCCAGCATTTT. The chain links TRBV20-1 to TRBJ1-5; D unresolved. The CDR3 length is 14 residues. Trimming removed 6 bases at V and 0 bases at J, with 12 bases between. Germline values: CDR1 DFQATT, CDR2 SNEGSKA (reference sequence).

The V and J genes are TRBV12-3 or TRBV12-4 and TRBJ2-1, with a tentative D call TRBD2 (5 bases). The V and J ends lost 6 bases and 12 bases respectively, with 15 bases between them. This CDR3 contains 12 residues. This chain's CDR3 is CASSSDSPGQFF. CDR3 bases: TGTGCCAGCAGCTCGGACTCTCCAGGGCAGTTCTTC.

The rearrangement uses TRBV20-1 and TRBJ2-7, with a weak D call TRBD1 (5 bases). Germline V CDR1 and CDR2: DFQATT, SNEGSKA (reference sequence). Trimming left V 5 bases short and J 2 bases short, with 19 bases between. This CDR3 region has 15 residues. For the CDR3, the DNA is TGCAGTGCTTTCAGGGATGCGAACCTCCCCTACGAGCAGTACTTC. This codes for CSAFRDANLPYEQYF.

This clonotype was observed a handful of times. The V and J genes are TRBV6-6 and TRBJ1-5, with D possibly matching TRBD1 (6 bases). This CDR3 has 14 amino acids. Trimming left V 5 bases short and J 7 bases short, with 15 bases between. Germline values: CDR1 MNHNY, CDR2 SVGAGI (reference sequence). Written as DNA, the CDR3 is TGTGCCAGCAGTGGTGGGACATTGGGGCAGCCCCAGCATTTT. As protein: CASSGGTLGQPQHF.

This clonotype has just a few counts. The genes are TRBV7-2 and TRBJ1-6; no definite D call. Germline V CDR1 and CDR2: SGHTA, FQGNSA. Trimming took 8 bases from V and 3 from J, leaving 5 bases between them. CDR3 length equals 12 residues. CDR3 in amino acids: CASGIYNSPLHF. Here the CDR3 DNA reads TGTGCCAGCGGGATCTATAATTCACCCCTCCACTTT.

This clonotype was seen ten or more times. The chain combines TRBV10-3 with TRBJ1-2; D is ambiguous. The CDR3 has 14 amino acids. V gave up 0 bases and J gave up 6 bases, with 11 bases separating them. The germline V gene encodes CDR1 ENHRY and CDR2 SYGVKD. Written as DNA, the CDR3 is TGTGCCATCAGTGAGTCGAGATCGTCTCATGGCTACACCTTC. It translates to CAISESRSSHGYTF.

The chain joins TRBV3-1 to TRBJ2-1; the D gene is possibly TRBD1 (7 bases). V lost 6 bases, J lost 13 bases, and 16 bases lay in between. This CDR3 spans 12 amino acids. Germline V gene sequence: CDR1 LGHDT, CDR2 YNNKEL (reference sequence). CDR3 DNA: TGTGCCAGCAGGGACAGGAGGGGGAGACAGTTCTTC. Amino acid sequence: CASRDRRGRQFF.